These T cell receptor beta chains were read from a single sample in a study of cytomegalovirus exposure and HLA in healthy donors. TCRdb's copy holds only in-frame clones and misses some; the assay was immunoSEQ multiplex PCR. The repertoire holds approximately 230,000 clones, with 87% as singletons. Input material: PBMCs. Receptor source: a man aged 18 to 29 in good health and CMV-seropositive. Each CDR3 is given without its conserved first and last residue. Expanded clones are given a class, and other clones once, few, many or no size at all.

j_gene	abundance	v_gene	CDR3aa
TRBJ2-3	.	TRBV11-3	ASSPGTSRLTDTQY
TRBJ2-1	.	TRBV6-1	ASTTRLALNEQF
TRBJ1-3	.	TRBV4-1	ASSHPTGGNTIY
TRBJ2-1	.	TRBV21-1	ASSKALQGWVVNNEQF
TRBJ2-2	.	TRBV9	ASSVGGGIWELF
TRBJ1-2	.	TRBV30	AWTPTENYGYT
TRBJ2-7	.	TRBV27	ASSSLTEQY
TRBJ2-3	.	TRBV18	ASSPSGSTDTQY
TRBJ2-7	once	TRBV10-3	AISEFTSGQGIYEQY
TRBJ2-2	once	TRBV9	ASRAGGGQSPGELF
TRBJ1-3	.	TRBV6-5	ASSYRFRGTGNTIY
TRBJ2-1	.	TRBV9	ASSAPEGAAEQF
TRBJ2-7	.	TRBV5-1	ASSPGQGSHNYEQY
TRBJ2-1	once	TRBV5-4	ASSVTSSYNEQF
TRBJ2-1	.	TRBV5-1	ASSLTFNEQF
TRBJ2-5	.	TRBV11-3	ASSLDLRETQY
TRBJ2-1	.	TRBV13	ASSPWWGDSSYNEQF
TRBJ2-7	few	TRBV15	ATSWGQGHEQY
TRBJ2-7	.	TRBV27	ASSFDRGRPYEQY
TRBJ1-2	few	TRBV6-4	ASSDSRGPYGYT
TRBJ2-5	.	TRBV29-1	SVEAPGQFQETQY
TRBJ1-1	once	TRBV5-6	ASSFGPGIITEAF
TRBJ1-3	.	TRBV27	ASSLGRGAGGNTIY
TRBJ2-1	.	TRBV7-9	ASSLTGDEQF
TRBJ1-1	.	TRBV10-2	ASADRAMNTEAF
TRBJ1-1	.	TRBV6-1	ASSPGHNPAF
TRBJ1-2	.	TRBV7-2	ASSLATGQRYGYT
TRBJ2-7	.	TRBV30	AWSPPPQNVPRYEQY
TRBJ2-7	.	TRBV7-2	ASSQSTYEQY
TRBJ2-3	.	TRBV6-6	ASRTSADTQY
TRBJ1-1	few	TRBV21-1	ASSIHTDTEAF
TRBJ2-7	.	TRBV2	ASGVDSHEQY
TRBJ2-2	once	TRBV19	ASSPQGNTGELF
TRBJ2-3	.	TRBV9	ASSGTGGTDTQY
TRBJ1-1	.	TRBV6-5	ASSFTVNTEAF
TRBJ2-1	.	TRBV11-2	ASSPGGSGSYNEQF
TRBJ1-4	.	TRBV2	ASSESLGGNEKLF
TRBJ2-7	.	TRBV7-8	ASSATLRGYEQY
TRBJ2-6	once	TRBV7-2	ASSSGGSGANVLT
TRBJ1-1	.	TRBV30	AFHLGRTGNTEAF
TRBJ1-2	.	TRBV5-1	ASSLGTVTNYGYT
TRBJ1-1	.	TRBV27	ASSPAGQTNTEAF
TRBJ2-3	.	TRBV30	AWSSLRGGGNTQY
TRBJ2-7	few	TRBV7-2	ASSPDYYEQY
TRBJ1-4	.	TRBV5-4	ASSDAATNEKLF
TRBJ1-1	few	TRBV28	ASSRNTEAF
TRBJ1-2	few	TRBV6-5	ASSRGREGYGYT
TRBJ2-7	.	TRBV5-6	ASSLTGLEQY
TRBJ2-1	.	TRBV6-5	ASSSQGEAYNEQF
TRBJ2-5	.	TRBV5-8	ASSLVRLGETQY
TRBJ2-3	few	TRBV5-6	ASSLAEGDTQY
TRBJ1-2	.	TRBV9	ASSVDAGSPYGYT
TRBJ2-3	.	TRBV29-1	SVEGLMNTQY
TRBJ1-2	.	TRBV4-1	ASSQDQAIYGYT
TRBJ2-3	.	TRBV15	ATSRASGRTDTQY
TRBJ2-2	.	TRBV5-4	ASSFGRGGAHTGELF